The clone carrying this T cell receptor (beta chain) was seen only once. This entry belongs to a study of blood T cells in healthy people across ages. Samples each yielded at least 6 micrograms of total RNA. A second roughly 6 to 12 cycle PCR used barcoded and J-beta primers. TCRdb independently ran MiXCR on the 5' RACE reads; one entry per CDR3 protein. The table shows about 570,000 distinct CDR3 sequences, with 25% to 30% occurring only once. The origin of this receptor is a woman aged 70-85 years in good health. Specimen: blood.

The DNA of the CDR3 is TGCAGTGCTAGTACGACAGCTAACTATGGCTACACCTTC. This encodes CSASTTANYGYTF. This chain uses TRBV20-1 with TRBJ1-2; a weak D match, TRBD1 (5 bases). The V gene lost 3 bases and the J gene lost 0 bases, with 8 bases spanning the gap. This CDR3 contains 13 residues. In germline, CDR1 is DFQATT, CDR2 SNEGSKA (reference sequence).